This passage covers 25 T cell receptor beta chains from one sample sequenced in a study of cytomegalovirus exposure and HLA in healthy donors. Clones were sequenced by immunoSEQ multiplex PCR, and TCRdb holds only the in-frame ones, with some missing. The data contain 100,000 or so clones, more than 75% of them singletons. The specimen was PBMCs. All receptors derive from a man between 18 and 29 years old in good health and CMV-seropositive.

This clone was detected a few times. The CDR3 DNA sequence: TGTGCCACCAGCACCCGACTAGCGGGATATGAGCAGTTCTTC. This translates into CATSTRLAGYEQFF. The rearrangement uses TRBV15 and TRBJ2-1; TRBD2 matches at 11 bases. The V segment lost 4 bases and the J segment 8 bases; nucleotides outside the gene matches: 4. This CDR3 region has 14 residues. CDR1 and CDR2 from the germline V gene are LNHNV and YYDKDF (reference sequence). Based on the CDR3 plus reference TRBV15 and TRBJ2-1, the full variable domain is DAMVIQNPRYQVTQFGKPVTLSCSQTLNHNVMYWYQQKSSQAPKLLFHYYDKDFNNEADTPDNFQSRRPNTSFCFLDIRSPGLGDTAMYLCATSTRLAGYEQFFGPGTRLTVL.

The genes are TRBV30 and TRBJ1-2; no firm D call. V was clipped by 5 bases and J by 10 bases, with 35 bases between them. The CDR3 loop spans 18 amino acids. Germline V gene lookup returns CDR1 GTSNPN and CDR2 SVGIG (reference sequence). CDR3 nucleotide sequence: TGTGCCTGGTTCTCTGCCTATCGATCCAGGCGAAGAGAGAGATCCTACACCTTC. This translates into CAWFSAYRSRRRERSYTF. Full variable domain (outside the CDR3, taken from reference TRBV30 and TRBJ1-2): SQTIHQWPATLVQPVGSPLSLECTVEGTSNPNLYWYRQAAGRGLQLLFYSVGIGQISSEVPQNLSASRPQDRQFILSSKKLLLSDSGFYLCAWFSAYRSRRRERSYTFGSGTRLTVV.

The chain joins TRBV6-5 to TRBJ2-2; D unclear. The germline CDR1 and CDR2 sequences are MNHEY and SVGAGI. The V end lost 7 bases, the J end lost 7 bases, and 10 bases lay between the germline ends. This CDR3 spans 12 amino acids. CDR3 region: CASKTSGGELFF. The CDR3 DNA sequence: TGTGCCAGCAAAACCAGTGGCGGGGAGCTGTTTTTT.

V gene TRBV6-4 combines with J gene TRBJ2-1; TRBD2 matches at 7 bases. The CDR3 has 15 amino acids. Trimming took 3 bases from V and 4 from J; bases not matched to a gene: 6. The germline V gene encodes CDR1 MRHNA and CDR2 SNTAGT. Written as DNA, the CDR3 is TGTGCCAGCAGTGAGGCGGGAGACGGTTACAATGAGCAGTTCTTC. It codes for CASSEAGDGYNEQFF.

As DNA, the CDR3 is TGTGCCAGCAGCCTAAGCCTAGCGGGAGGACTTTCCCAGCAGTACTTC. This codes for CASSLSLAGGLSQQYF. V is TRBV28 and J is TRBJ2-7; 11 nucleotides align to TRBD2. The CDR3 is 16 residues long. Trimming removed 6 bases from V and 8 bases from J; junction bases left unmatched: 15. Germline assignment: CDR1 MDHEN and CDR2 SYDVKM.

The gene calls are TRBV5-4 and TRBJ2-1, with 10 bases matching TRBD1. The germline V gene encodes CDR1 SGHNT and CDR2 YYREEE (reference sequence). The CDR3 sequence is 15 residues long. Trimming removed 5 bases from V and 4 bases from J; junction bases left unmatched: 6. The chain's CDR3 is CASRSGTGAYNEQFF. The DNA of the CDR3 is TGTGCCAGCAGATCCGGGACAGGGGCGTACAATGAGCAGTTCTTC. The full variable domain, in which reference TRBV5-4 and TRBJ2-1 provide the parts outside the CDR3, is ETGVTQSPTHLIKTRGQQVTLRCSSQSGHNTVSWYQQALGQGPQFIFQYYREEENGRGNFPPRFSGLQFPNYSSELNVNALELDDSALYLCASRSGTGAYNEQFFGPGTRLTVL.

This clone was counted a few times. The CDR3 DNA reads as TGTGCCAGCAGCAAACGACAGGCTGGGTCCCAGTACTTC. Protein product: CASSKRQAGSQYF. J is TRBJ2-5 and V is TRBV13, with D possibly being TRBD1 (6 bases). Trimming removed 5 bases from V and 9 bases from J, with 16 bases in between. Germline V CDR1 and CDR2: PRHDT, FYEKMQ (reference sequence). The CDR3 sequence is 13 residues long.

This chain joins TRBV4-3 and TRBJ1-6; weak D call: TRBD1 (6 bases). V lost 2 bases to trimming and J lost 7 bases, with 12 bases between them. CDR1 is LGHNA and CDR2 is YSLEER in the germline V gene. CDR3 length: 15 residues. The CDR3 sequence is CASSQSTTGNSPLHF. The CDR3 bases are TGCGCCAGCAGCCAATCAACGACAGGAAATTCACCCCTCCACTTT.

The chain uses TRBV4-3 and TRBJ1-3; D possibly corresponds to TRBD1 (5 bases). This CDR3 contains 17 residues. Trimming shortened V by 4 bases and J by 0 bases, and 16 bases separated the two germline ends. The germline gives CDR1 LGHNA, CDR2 YSLEER. In DNA, the CDR3 is TGCGCCAGCAGCCGAGGGGAGGACGTTAGCTCTGGAAACACCATATATTTT. It specifies CASSRGEDVSSGNTIYF.

The chain carries TRBV5-4 and TRBJ2-5, with 9 bases that match TRBD1. Losses at the gene ends were 2 bases for V and 4 bases for J; bases not matched to a gene: 6. CDR1 is SGHNT, CDR2 YYREEE, per germline (reference sequence). The CDR3 is 15 residues long. The CDR3 reads CASSFTGGAGETQYF. CDR3 coding DNA: TGTGCCAGCAGCTTTACAGGGGGCGCGGGAGAGACCCAGTACTTC. The variable domain in full, completed from reference TRBV5-4 and TRBJ2-5, reads ETGVTQSPTHLIKTRGQQVTLRCSSQSGHNTVSWYQQALGQGPQFIFQYYREEENGRGNFPPRFSGLQFPNYSSELNVNALELDDSALYLCASSFTGGAGETQYFGPGTRLLVL.

This clone was recorded only once. V usage is TRBV7-9 and J usage is TRBJ1-6; D is unresolved. This CDR3 region has 18 residues. Germline-derived CDR1 and CDR2 are SEHNR and FQNEAQ (reference sequence). The V and J ends lost 1 base and 3 bases respectively, with 16 bases between them. In DNA, the CDR3 is TGTGCCAGCAGCTTAGTCCGCGACACCGAACTCTATAATTCACCCCTCCACTTT. As protein: CASSLVRDTELYNSPLHF.

The chain employs TRBV7-2 and TRBJ1-2; 8 nucleotides agree with TRBD1. The CDR3 sequence is 16 residues long. Losses at the gene ends were 5 bases for V and 4 bases for J; bases not matched to a gene: 12. From germline, CDR1 is SGHTA and CDR2 FQGNSA. CDR3 bases: TGTGCCAGCAGCACCCAAAGCCTTACAGGGGGCTATGGCTACACCTTC. Encoded protein: CASSTQSLTGGYGYTF.

The V and J genes are TRBV28 and TRBJ2-1; 7 nucleotides align to TRBD2. This CDR3 spans 17 amino acids. The germline V gene has CDR1 MDHEN and CDR2 SYDVKM. V was clipped by 5 bases and J by 0 bases; unmatched bases: 10. CDR3 sequence (DNA): TGTGCCAGCAGTGGTATCTTAGCGGGTAGCTCCTACAATGAGCAGTTCTTC. This sequence encodes CASSGILAGSSYNEQFF.

This clone occurred many times. J is TRBJ2-7 and V is TRBV7-2; D gene ambiguous. The germline V gene has CDR1 SGHTA and CDR2 FQGNSA. There are 11 residues in the CDR3. The V gene lost 5 bases and the J gene lost 6 bases, with 8 bases spanning the gap. The CDR3 region has the DNA TGTGCCAGCAGCGCACAGTTCGAGCAGTACTTC. It codes for CASSAQFEQYF.

This chain links TRBV2 with TRBJ2-2, with 14 bases aligning to TRBD2. V gave up 6 bases and J gave up 6 bases; unmatched junction bases: 3. The CDR3 length is 15 residues. Germline CDR1 is SNHLY and CDR2 is FYNNEI. CDR3: CASRPTSGRAGELFF. The CDR3 DNA is TGTGCCAGCAGACCGACTAGCGGGAGGGCCGGGGAGCTGTTTTTT.

The rearrangement uses TRBV5-5 and TRBJ1-4, with a tentative D call TRBD1 (5 bases). This CDR3 spans 13 amino acids. V lost 1 base and J lost 12, with 13 bases in between. Germline CDR1 reads SGHKS; CDR2 reads YYEKEE (reference sequence). DNA of the CDR3: TGTGCCAGCAGCTTGTTCAGGGCGGGAGAACTGTTTTTT. The encoded protein is CASSLFRAGELFF.

The V and J genes are TRBV19 and TRBJ1-5; TRBD1 matches 8 bases. Trimming removed 6 bases from V and 0 bases from J; junction bases left unmatched: 10. Germline V gene sequence: CDR1 LNHDA, CDR2 SQIVND (reference sequence). CDR3 size: 17 residues. The CDR3 DNA reads TGTGCCAGTAGGAGGACAGGGTTAAGCATTAGCAATCAGCCCCAGCATTTT. Its protein is CASRRTGLSISNQPQHF.

Here the CDR3 reads CASSQQGVNEKLFF. The CDR3 nucleotides read TGTGCCAGCAGTCAACAGGGGGTCAATGAAAAACTGTTTTTT. The V and J genes are TRBV28 and TRBJ1-4, with 8 positions matching TRBD1. The junction had 4 bases not matched to a gene; V was cut back by 5 bases and J by 5 bases. Germline V CDR1 and CDR2: MDHEN, SYDVKM. The CDR3 totals 14 residues.

The V call is TRBV7-9, the J call TRBJ1-6; D may be TRBD1 (5 bases). The CDR3 is 14 amino acids. V dropped 1 base and J dropped 7 bases, with 8 bases sitting between them. CDR1 and CDR2 (germline): SEHNR, FQNEAQ (reference sequence). The CDR3: CASSLEKGNSPLHF. DNA for the CDR3: TGTGCCAGCAGCTTAGAGAAGGGGAATTCACCCCTCCACTTT.

This chain joins TRBV6-5 and TRBJ2-3; D is possibly TRBD1 (6 bases). Germline V gene sequence: CDR1 MNHEY, CDR2 SVGAGI. There are 16 residues in the CDR3. The V end was cut by 1 base, the J end by 5 bases, with 16 bases between. CDR3 in DNA: TGTGCCAGCAGTTACTTTGGGGCAGGGGTAAGAGATACGCAGTATTTT. Protein sequence: CASSYFGAGVRDTQYF.

This chain uses TRBV4-3 with TRBJ1-2; D might be TRBD1 (5 bases). CDR1 LGHNA and CDR2 YSLEER come from the germline V gene. Trimming took off 1 base at V and 4 bases at J, with 16 bases between the two ends. The CDR3 is 16 amino acids. The CDR3: CASSQVLFRGSYGYTF. CDR3 DNA: TGCGCCAGCAGCCAAGTATTGTTTAGGGGTTCCTATGGCTACACCTTC.

The chain employs TRBV19 and TRBJ1-2, with 9 bases matching TRBD1. Trimming took 5 bases from V and 4 from J; bases not matched to a gene: 8. The CDR3 spans 15 residues. Germline V gene data show CDR1 as LNHDA and CDR2 as SQIVND (reference sequence). The CDR3 protein is CASSVTGGASYGYTF. The CDR3, as DNA: TGTGCCAGTAGTGTAACAGGGGGCGCCTCCTATGGCTACACCTTC. The variable domain in full, with the rest retrieved from reference TRBV19 and TRBJ1-2, is DGGITQSPKYLFRKEGQNVTLSCEQNLNHDAMYWYRQDPGQGLRLIYYSQIVNDFQKGDIAEGYSVSREKKESFPLTVTSAQKNPTAFYLCASSVTGGASYGYTFGSGTRLTVV.

The genes are TRBV19 and TRBJ2-7; D may be TRBD1 (5 bases). The CDR3 is made up of 17 amino acids. V shed 0 bases and J shed 1 base, with 16 bases lying between them. Germline V gene lookup returns CDR1 LNHDA and CDR2 SQIVND (reference sequence). CDR3 loop: CASSIDKRAQASYEQYF. The CDR3 DNA follows: TGTGCCAGTAGTATAGATAAAAGGGCACAGGCGTCCTACGAGCAGTACTTC.

The V gene is TRBV5-4, the J gene TRBJ2-5; D possibly corresponds to TRBD1 (6 bases). This CDR3 has 14 amino acids. CDR1 SGHNT and CDR2 YYREEE come from the germline V gene (reference sequence). V was shortened by 0 bases and J by 2 bases, with 8 bases between the two germline ends. The DNA for the CDR3 is TGTGCCAGCAGCTTGGACAGGGTTCAAGAGACCCAGTACTTC. This encodes CASSLDRVQETQYF.

CDR3 sequence reads: CASSPRTGRTDTQYF. The CDR3 DNA sequence: TGTGCCAGCAGCCCACGGACAGGGAGGACAGATACGCAGTATTTT. This sequence joins TRBV7-2 and TRBJ2-3, with 8 bases matching TRBD1. This CDR3 has 15 residues. Germline loops: CDR1 SGHTA, CDR2 FQGNSA. V dropped 5 bases and J dropped 3; count of bases not matched to a gene: 7.